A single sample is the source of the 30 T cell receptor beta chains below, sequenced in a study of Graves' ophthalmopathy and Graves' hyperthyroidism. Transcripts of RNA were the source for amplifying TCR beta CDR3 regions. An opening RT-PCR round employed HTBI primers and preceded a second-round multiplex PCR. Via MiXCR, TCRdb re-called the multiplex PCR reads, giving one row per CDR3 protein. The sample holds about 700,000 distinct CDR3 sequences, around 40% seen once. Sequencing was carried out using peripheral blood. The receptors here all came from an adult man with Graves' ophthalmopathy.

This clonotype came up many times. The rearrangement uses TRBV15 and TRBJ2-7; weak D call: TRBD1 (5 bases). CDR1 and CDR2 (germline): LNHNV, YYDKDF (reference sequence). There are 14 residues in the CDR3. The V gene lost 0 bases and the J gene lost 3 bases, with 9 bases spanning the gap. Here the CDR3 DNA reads TGTGCCACCAGCAGAGATAGGGGCAACTACGAGCAGTACTTC. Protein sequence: CATSRDRGNYEQYF.

CDR3 sequence (DNA): TGTGCCAGCAGGACCTCGCCGAGGACAGGGGATCAGCCCCAGCATTTT. Translation gives CASRTSPRTGDQPQHF. This chain links TRBV2 with TRBJ1-5, with 9 nucleotides matching TRBD1. The CDR3 sequence is 16 residues long. CDR1 and CDR2 from the germline V gene are SNHLY and FYNNEI. The ends lost 6 bases at V and 5 bases at J; junction bases unmatched: 11.

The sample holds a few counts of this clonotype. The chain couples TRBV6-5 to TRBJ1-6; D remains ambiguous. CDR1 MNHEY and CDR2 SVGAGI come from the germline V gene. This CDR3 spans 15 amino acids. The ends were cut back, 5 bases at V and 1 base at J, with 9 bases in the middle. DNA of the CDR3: TGTGCCAGCAGTGCAAGGCGTTCCTATAATTCACCCCTCCACTTT. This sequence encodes CASSARRSYNSPLHF.

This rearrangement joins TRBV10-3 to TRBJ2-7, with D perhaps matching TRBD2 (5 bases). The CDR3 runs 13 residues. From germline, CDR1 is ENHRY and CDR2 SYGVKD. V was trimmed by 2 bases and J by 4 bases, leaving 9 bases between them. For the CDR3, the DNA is TGTGCCATCAGTGAGAACCCGGGGTACGAGCAGTACTTC. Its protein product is CAISENPGYEQYF.

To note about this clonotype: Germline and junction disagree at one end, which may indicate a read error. CDR3 bases: TGTGCCAGCAGTGAGCAGGGCAGAACAAACTATGGCTACACCTTC. As protein: CASSEQGRTNYGYTF. The chain joins TRBV10-3 to TRBJ1-2; TRBD1 might be the D (5 bases). CDR1 is ENHRY and CDR2 is SYGVKD in the germline V gene. The CDR3 totals 15 residues.

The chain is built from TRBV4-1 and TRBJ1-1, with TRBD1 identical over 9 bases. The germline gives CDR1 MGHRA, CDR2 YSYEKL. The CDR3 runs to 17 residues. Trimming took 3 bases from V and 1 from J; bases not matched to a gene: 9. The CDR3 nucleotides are TGCGCCAGCAGCCACACTTCGGACAGGGGTCAGAACACTGAAGCTTTCTTT. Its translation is CASSHTSDRGQNTEAFF.

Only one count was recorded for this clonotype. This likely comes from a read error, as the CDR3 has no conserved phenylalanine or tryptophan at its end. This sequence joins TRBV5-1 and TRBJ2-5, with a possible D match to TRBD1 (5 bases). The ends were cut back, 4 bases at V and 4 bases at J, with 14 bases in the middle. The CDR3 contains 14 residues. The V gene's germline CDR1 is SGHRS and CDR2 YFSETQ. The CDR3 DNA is TGCGCCAGCAGCCCGGACAACATAAGAGAGACCCAGTACGTC. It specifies CASSPDNIRETQYV.

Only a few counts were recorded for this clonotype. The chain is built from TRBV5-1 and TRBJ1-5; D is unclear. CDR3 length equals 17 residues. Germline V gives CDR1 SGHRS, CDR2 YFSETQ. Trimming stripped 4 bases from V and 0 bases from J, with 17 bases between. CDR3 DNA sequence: TGCGCCAGCAGCCCCACGGGCGGATACCGTAGCAATCAGCCCCAGCATTTT. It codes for CASSPTGGYRSNQPQHF. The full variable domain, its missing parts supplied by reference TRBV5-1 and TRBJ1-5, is KAGVTQTPRYLIKTRGQQVTLSCSPISGHRSVSWYQQTPGQGLQFLFEYFSETQRNKGNFPGRFSGRQFSNSRSEMNVSTLELGDSALYLCASSPTGGYRSNQPQHFGDGTRLSIL.

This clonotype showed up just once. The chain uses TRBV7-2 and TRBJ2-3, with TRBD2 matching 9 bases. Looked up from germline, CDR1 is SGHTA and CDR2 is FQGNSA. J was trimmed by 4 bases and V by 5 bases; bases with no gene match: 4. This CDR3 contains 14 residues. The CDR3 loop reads CASSLRTSADTQYF. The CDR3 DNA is TGTGCCAGCAGCCTACGGACTAGCGCAGATACGCAGTATTTT.

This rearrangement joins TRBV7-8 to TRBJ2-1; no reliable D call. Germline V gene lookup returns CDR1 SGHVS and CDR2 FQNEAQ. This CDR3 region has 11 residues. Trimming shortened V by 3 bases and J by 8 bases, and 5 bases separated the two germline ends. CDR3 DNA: TGTGCCAGCAGCTTTTTGGATGAGCAGTTCTTC. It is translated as CASSFLDEQFF.

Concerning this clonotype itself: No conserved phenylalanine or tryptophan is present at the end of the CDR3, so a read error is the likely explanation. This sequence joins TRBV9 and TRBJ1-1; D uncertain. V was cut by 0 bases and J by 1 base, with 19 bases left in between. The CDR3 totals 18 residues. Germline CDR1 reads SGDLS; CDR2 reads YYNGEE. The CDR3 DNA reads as TGTGCCAGCAGCGTAGCTACGTCTGGAACAAACGGGAACACTGAAGCTTTCCTT. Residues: CASSVATSGTNGNTEAFL.

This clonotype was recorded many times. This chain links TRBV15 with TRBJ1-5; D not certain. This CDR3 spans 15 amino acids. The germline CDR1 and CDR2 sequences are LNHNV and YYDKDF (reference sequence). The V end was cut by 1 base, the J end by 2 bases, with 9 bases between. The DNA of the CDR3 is TGTGCCACCAGCAGAGTTTCACGGGGCAATCAGCCCCAGCATTTT. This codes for CATSRVSRGNQPQHF.

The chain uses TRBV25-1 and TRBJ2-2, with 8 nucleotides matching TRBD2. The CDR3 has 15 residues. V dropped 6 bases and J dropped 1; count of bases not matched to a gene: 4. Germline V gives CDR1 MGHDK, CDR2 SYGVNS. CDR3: CASRKTSVNTGELFF. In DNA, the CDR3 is TGTGCCAGCAGAAAGACTAGCGTGAACACCGGGGAGCTGTTTTTT.

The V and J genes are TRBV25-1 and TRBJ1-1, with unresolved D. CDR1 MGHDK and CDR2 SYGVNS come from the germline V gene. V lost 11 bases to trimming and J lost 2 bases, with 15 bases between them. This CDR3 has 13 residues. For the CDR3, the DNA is TGTGCCTGGAGCCCGGACGGTAACACTGAAGCTTTCTTT. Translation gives CAWSPDGNTEAFF. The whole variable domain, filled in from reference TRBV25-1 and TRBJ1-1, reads EADIYQTPRYLVIGTGKKITLECSQTMGHDKMYWYQQDPGMELHLIHYSYGVNSTEKGDLSSESTVSRIRTEHFPLTLESARPSHTSQYLCAWSPDGNTEAFFGQGTRLTVV.

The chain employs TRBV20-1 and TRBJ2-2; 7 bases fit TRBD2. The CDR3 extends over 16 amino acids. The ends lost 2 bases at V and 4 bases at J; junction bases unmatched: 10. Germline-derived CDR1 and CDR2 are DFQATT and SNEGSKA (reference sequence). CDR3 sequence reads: CSARSLLAEFTGELFF. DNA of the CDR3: TGCAGTGCTAGATCCCTTCTAGCGGAGTTCACCGGGGAGCTGTTTTTT.

As DNA, the CDR3 is TGTGCCATCAGTGAGGGACAGGGGGCGACCGGGGCCAACGTCCTGACTTTC. Protein: CAISEGQGATGANVLTF. The J gene is TRBJ2-6, the V gene TRBV10-3; 11 bases are a match to TRBD1. Per germline, CDR1 ENHRY and CDR2 SYGVKD. The trim removed 2 bases at V and 4 bases at J, leaving 4 bases unmatched. This CDR3 spans 17 amino acids.

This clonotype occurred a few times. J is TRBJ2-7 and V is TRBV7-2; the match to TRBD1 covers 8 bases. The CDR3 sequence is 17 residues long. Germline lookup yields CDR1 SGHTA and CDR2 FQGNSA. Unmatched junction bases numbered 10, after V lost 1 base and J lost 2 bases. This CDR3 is CASSLVVGTGNAYEQYF. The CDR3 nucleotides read TGTGCCAGCAGCTTAGTTGTCGGGACAGGAAATGCCTACGAGCAGTACTTC.

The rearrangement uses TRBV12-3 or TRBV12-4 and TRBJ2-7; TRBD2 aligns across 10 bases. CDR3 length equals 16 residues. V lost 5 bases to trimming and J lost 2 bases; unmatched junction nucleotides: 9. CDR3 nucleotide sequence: TGTGCCAGCAGTCTGCCTACTAGCGGGATAGCCTACGAGCAGTACTTC. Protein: CASSLPTSGIAYEQYF.

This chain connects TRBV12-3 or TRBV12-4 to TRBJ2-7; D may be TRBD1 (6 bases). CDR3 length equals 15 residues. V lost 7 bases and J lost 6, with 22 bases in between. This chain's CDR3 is CASTTGHERLREQYF. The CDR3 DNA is TGTGCCAGCACCACGGGACACGAGAGGTTACGCGAGCAGTACTTC.

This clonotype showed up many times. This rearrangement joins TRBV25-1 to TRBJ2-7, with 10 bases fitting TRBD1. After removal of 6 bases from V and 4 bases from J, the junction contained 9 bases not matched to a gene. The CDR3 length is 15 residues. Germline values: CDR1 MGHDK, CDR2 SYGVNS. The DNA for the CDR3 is TGTGCCAGCAGGGAAACCGGGACAGGGGTTTACGAGCAGTACTTC. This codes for CASRETGTGVYEQYF.

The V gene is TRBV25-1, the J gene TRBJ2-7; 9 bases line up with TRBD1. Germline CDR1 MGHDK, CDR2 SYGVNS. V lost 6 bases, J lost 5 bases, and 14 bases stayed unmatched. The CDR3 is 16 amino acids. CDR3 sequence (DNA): TGTGCCAGCAGCGTGTGGGCCGAAAGGACAGGGGACGAGCAGTACTTC. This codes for CASSVWAERTGDEQYF.

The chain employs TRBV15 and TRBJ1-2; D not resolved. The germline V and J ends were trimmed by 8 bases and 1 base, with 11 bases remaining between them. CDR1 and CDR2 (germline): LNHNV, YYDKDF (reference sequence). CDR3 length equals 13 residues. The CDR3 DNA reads TGTGCCACCGAGGACCAACTTAACTATGGCTACACCTTC. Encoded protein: CATEDQLNYGYTF.

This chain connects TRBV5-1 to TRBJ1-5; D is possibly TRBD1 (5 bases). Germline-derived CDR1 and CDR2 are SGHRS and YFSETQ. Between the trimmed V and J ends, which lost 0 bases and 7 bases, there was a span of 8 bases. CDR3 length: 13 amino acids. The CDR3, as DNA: TGCGCCAGCAGCTTGGCAGGGACCCAGCCCCAGCATTTT. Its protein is CASSLAGTQPQHF.

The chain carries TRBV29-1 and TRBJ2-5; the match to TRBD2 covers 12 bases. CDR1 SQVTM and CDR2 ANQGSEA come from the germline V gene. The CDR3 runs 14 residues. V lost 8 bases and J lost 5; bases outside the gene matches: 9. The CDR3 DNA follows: TGCAGCACTAGACTAGCGGGAGAGGGGGAGACCCAGTACTTC. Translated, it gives CSTRLAGEGETQYF.

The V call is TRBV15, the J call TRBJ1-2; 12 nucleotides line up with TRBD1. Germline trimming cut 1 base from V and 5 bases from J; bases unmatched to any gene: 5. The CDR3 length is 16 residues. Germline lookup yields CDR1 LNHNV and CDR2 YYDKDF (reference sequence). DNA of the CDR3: TGTGCCACCAGCAGAGGGGGACAGGGGGCGGGGTATGGCTACACCTTC. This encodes CATSRGGQGAGYGYTF. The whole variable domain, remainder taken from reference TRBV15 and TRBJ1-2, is DAMVIQNPRYQVTQFGKPVTLSCSQTLNHNVMYWYQQKSSQAPKLLFHYYDKDFNNEADTPDNFQSRRPNTSFCFLDIRSPGLGDTAMYLCATSRGGQGAGYGYTFGSGTRLTVV.

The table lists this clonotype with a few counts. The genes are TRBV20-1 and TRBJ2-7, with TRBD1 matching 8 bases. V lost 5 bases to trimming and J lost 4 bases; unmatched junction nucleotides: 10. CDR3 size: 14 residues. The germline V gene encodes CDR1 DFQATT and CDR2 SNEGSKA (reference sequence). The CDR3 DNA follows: TGCAGTGCTCCAACCGGGACAGGCCCTTACGAGCAGTACTTC. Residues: CSAPTGTGPYEQYF.

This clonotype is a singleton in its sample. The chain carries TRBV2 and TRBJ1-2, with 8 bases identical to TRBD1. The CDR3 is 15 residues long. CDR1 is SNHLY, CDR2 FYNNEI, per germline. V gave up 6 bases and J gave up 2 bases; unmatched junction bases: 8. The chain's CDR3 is CASSTLGQGNYGYTF. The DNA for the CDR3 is TGTGCCAGCAGCACACTAGGACAGGGCAACTATGGCTACACCTTC.

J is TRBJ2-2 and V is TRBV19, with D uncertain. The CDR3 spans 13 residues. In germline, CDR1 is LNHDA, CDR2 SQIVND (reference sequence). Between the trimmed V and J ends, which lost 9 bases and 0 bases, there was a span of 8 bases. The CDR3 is CASRFTNTGELFF. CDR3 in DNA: TGTGCCAGCAGGTTCACGAACACCGGGGAGCTGTTTTTT.

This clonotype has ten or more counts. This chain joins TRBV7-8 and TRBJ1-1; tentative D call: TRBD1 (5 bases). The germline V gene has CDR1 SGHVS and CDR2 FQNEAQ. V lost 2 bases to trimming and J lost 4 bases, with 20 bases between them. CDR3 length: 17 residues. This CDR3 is CASSLRVVASGGTEAFF. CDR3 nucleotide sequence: TGTGCCAGCAGCTTACGGGTTGTGGCGAGCGGGGGCACTGAAGCTTTCTTT. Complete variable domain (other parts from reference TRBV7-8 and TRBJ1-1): GAGVSQSPRYKVAKRGQDVALRCDPISGHVSLFWYQQALGQGPEFLTYFQNEAQLDKSGLPSDRFFAERPEGSVSTLKIQRTQQEDSAVYLCASSLRVVASGGTEAFFGQGTRLTVV.

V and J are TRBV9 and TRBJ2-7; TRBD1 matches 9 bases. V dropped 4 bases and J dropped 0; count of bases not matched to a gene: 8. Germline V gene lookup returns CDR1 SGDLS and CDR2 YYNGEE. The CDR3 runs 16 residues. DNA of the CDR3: TGTGCCAGCAGCCCACGGGGACAGGGAACCTCCTACGAGCAGTACTTC. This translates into CASSPRGQGTSYEQYF.